This is a list of T cell receptor beta chains from one sample in a study of T-cell reconstitution after alpha-beta-depleted transplantation in children. Using its own MiXCR run on the PCR reads, TCRdb lists one record per CDR3 protein. The sample contains some 350,000 distinct CDR3 sequences, 15% to 20% of which appear only once. Source: PBMCs, mostly from graft donor cells, taken 360 days after TCRalphabeta/CD19-depleted stem cell transplant. The receptors derive from a male patient between 2 and 10 years old who had a stem cell transplant for acute lymphoblastic leukemia, so the T cells may come from the graft donor. Both conserved end residues are part of each CDR3. D genes are given only for firm matches. Clone size appears in some rows only: once, few, many, or a class for an expanded clone.

abundance | j_gene | d_gene | v_gene | CDR3aa | CDR3nt
many | TRBJ2-7 | TRBD2 | TRBV29-1 | CSVETGTSASKYEQYF | TGCAGCGTTGAAACCGGGACTAGCGCTTCGAAGTACGAGCAGTACTTC
. | TRBJ2-5 | TRBD1 | TRBV7-3 | CASSTGDRGETQYF | TGTGCCAGCAGCACGGGGGACAGGGGGGAGACCCAGTACTTC
. | TRBJ2-5 | TRBD2 | TRBV6-2/TRBV6-3 | CATSPSGRKETQYF | TGTGCCACGAGTCCTAGCGGGCGCAAAGAGACCCAGTACTTC
. | TRBJ2-7 | TRBD1 | TRBV3-1 | CASSQSRGTGPYEQYF | TGTGCCAGCAGCCAAAGTCGAGGGACAGGCCCCTACGAGCAGTACTTC
. | TRBJ2-3 | TRBD2 | TRBV11-2 | CASKLTGLAHSTDTQYF | TGTGCCAGCAAACTAACGGGACTAGCGCATAGCACAGATACGCAGTATTTT
few | TRBJ2-3 | . | TRBV4-3 | CASSQVRRVGDTQYF | TGCGCCAGCAGCCAAGTCCGGCGAGTAGGAGATACGCAGTATTTT
few | TRBJ2-1 | TRBD2 | TRBV6-2/TRBV6-3 | CASSYTPSLAGARNEQFF | TGTGCCAGCAGTTACACCCCCTCACTAGCGGGAGCCAGGAATGAGCAGTTCTTC
few | TRBJ2-5 | . | TRBV10-3 | CAISEGAGIQETQYF | TGTGCCATCAGTGAAGGGGCAGGGATCCAAGAGACCCAGTACTTC
. | TRBJ2-1 | TRBD2 | TRBV5-1 | CASSPRRSGLAGEFEQFF | TGCGCCAGCAGCCCACGCCGCTCAGGACTAGCGGGAGAATTTGAGCAGTTCTTC
. | TRBJ1-1 | . | TRBV28 | CASSAPLVYTEAFF | TGTGCCAGCAGTGCGCCCCTTGTATACACTGAAGCTTTCTTT
. | TRBJ2-4 | . | TRBV4-3 | CASSQDPGQPNIQYF | TGCGCCAGCAGCCAAGACCCCGGACAGCCGAACATTCAGTACTTC
. | TRBJ2-1 | . | TRBV28 | CASSFGWGAYNEQFF | TGTGCCAGCAGTTTCGGTTGGGGGGCATACAATGAGCAGTTCTTC
few | TRBJ2-1 | . | TRBV7-2 | CASSLVSRGFSNEQFF | TGTGCCAGCAGCTTAGTTTCCAGGGGTTTCAGCAATGAGCAGTTCTTC
. | TRBJ2-7 | . | TRBV5-8 | CAAGGEMLSYEQYF | TGTGCCGCAGGGGGGGAGATGCTCTCCTACGAGCAGTACTTC
. | TRBJ2-7 | . | TRBV10-3 | CATSRPSRSREAGYEQYF | TGTGCCACCTCCCGGCCAAGTCGTAGCAGAGAGGCGGGCTACGAGCAGTACTTC
. | TRBJ2-1 | . | TRBV12-3/TRBV12-4 | CASKLGDEQFF | TGTGCCAGCAAGCTGGGTGATGAGCAGTTCTTC
. | TRBJ2-5 | . | TRBV5-1 | CASSAHFGGGQETQYF | TGCGCCAGCAGCGCTCACTTCGGGGGCGGCCAAGAGACCCAGTACTTC
few | TRBJ1-4 | . | TRBV4-2 | CASSPGRSNEKLFF | TGTGCCAGCAGCCCCGGACGGAGTAATGAAAAACTGTTTTTT
few | TRBJ1-5 | . | TRBV6-1 | CASMQSYLGPQHF | TGTGCCAGCATGCAATCTTACCTGGGGCCCCAGCATTTT
many | TRBJ2-5 | TRBD2 | TRBV25-1 | CASSEKLAGETQYF | TGTGCCAGCAGTGAAAAACTAGCGGGGGAGACCCAGTACTTC
. | TRBJ2-5 | . | TRBV7-9 | CASSLWRRDRETQYF | TGTGCCAGCAGCTTATGGCGCCGGGATAGAGAGACCCAGTACTTC
few | TRBJ1-5 | . | TRBV15 | CATSRAKDSNQPQHF | TGTGCCACCAGCAGAGCCAAGGATAGCAATCAGCCCCAGCATTTT
few | TRBJ1-5 | . | TRBV4-3 | CASSQDRVGQPQHF | TGCGCCAGCAGCCAAGACAGGGTGGGACAGCCCCAGCATTTT
few | TRBJ2-1 | . | TRBV6-2/TRBV6-3 | CASSLGLPSYNEQFF | TGTGCCAGCAGTCTGGGACTCCCCTCCTACAATGAGCAGTTCTTC
few | TRBJ1-6 | . | TRBV25-1 | CASRVDPNSPLHF | TGTGCCAGCAGAGTCGACCCAAATTCACCCCTCCACTTT
few | TRBJ2-7 | TRBD2 | TRBV29-1 | CSVEVTSPSSYEQYF | TGCAGCGTTGAGGTGACTAGCCCCAGCTCCTACGAGCAGTACTTC
. | TRBJ2-3 | . | TRBV5-1 | CASCSLGGSTDTQYF | TGCGCCAGCTGCAGCCTGGGAGGTTCCACAGATACGCAGTATTTT
. | TRBJ2-7 | TRBD2 | TRBV7-6 | CASSLGAGLNEQYF | TGTGCCAGCAGCTTAGGAGCGGGACTAAATGAGCAGTACTTC
. | TRBJ2-7 | . | TRBV20-1 | CSARTRTGYEQYF | TGCAGTGCCCGGACCCGGACGGGCTACGAGCAGTACTTC
many | TRBJ2-1 | TRBD2 | TRBV27 | CASSFAGRSYNEQFF | TGTGCCAGCAGTTTTGCCGGGAGGTCATACAATGAGCAGTTCTTC
few | TRBJ2-7 | . | TRBV10-3 | CAIGKNPYEQYF | TGTGCCATCGGGAAAAACCCTTACGAGCAGTACTTC
. | TRBJ2-7 | . | TRBV4-1 | CASSHSGLLDEQYF | TGCGCCAGCAGCCACAGCGGATTATTGGACGAGCAGTACTTC
many | TRBJ2-2 | . | TRBV28 | CASSSARGSNTGELFF | TGTGCCAGCAGTTCGGCTCGGGGATCGAACACCGGGGAGCTGTTTTTT
. | TRBJ2-4 | TRBD2 | TRBV12-3/TRBV12-4 | CASSRPRAGEGKNIQYF | TGTGCCAGCAGCCGCCCTAGGGCGGGAGAGGGCAAAAACATTCAGTACTTC
. | TRBJ1-5 | . | TRBV21-1 | CASSKDLRKGQLRGNQPQHF | TGTGCCAGCAGCAAAGATTTGAGAAAGGGCCAGCTACGGGGCAATCAGCCCCAGCATTTT
few | TRBJ2-5 | . | TRBV29-1 | CSVEPSTDLQETQYF | TGCAGCGTTGAACCTTCGACCGATCTCCAAGAGACCCAGTACTTC
few | TRBJ1-1 | . | TRBV12-3/TRBV12-4 | CASNQDPQVFKGQAFF | TGTGCCAGCAATCAGGACCCACAGGTTTTTAAGGGGCAAGCTTTCTTT
. | TRBJ1-1 | . | TRBV29-1 | CSVSGTATEAFF | TGCAGCGTGTCTGGGACCGCCACTGAAGCTTTCTTT
few | TRBJ1-3 | . | TRBV6-2/TRBV6-3 | CASTLNRISGNTIYF | TGTGCCAGCACCCTAAACCGGATCTCTGGAAACACCATATATTTT
few | TRBJ2-5 | TRBD1 | TRBV27 | CASSSLKGALETQYF | TGTGCCAGCAGTAGCCTCAAGGGGGCGCTTGAGACCCAGTACTTC
. | TRBJ2-7 | TRBD2 | TRBV4-3 | CASSQEAGLYEQYF | TGCGCCAGCAGCCAAGAAGCGGGACTCTACGAGCAGTACTTC
few | TRBJ2-1 | TRBD2 | TRBV4-3 | CASSQGWEGHYNEQFF | TGCGCCAGCAGCCAAGGGTGGGAGGGCCACTACAATGAGCAGTTCTTC
. | TRBJ2-2 | TRBD1 | TRBV3-1 | CASSQSGQYTGELFF | TGTGCCAGCAGTCAGTCGGGACAGTACACCGGGGAGCTGTTTTTT
. | TRBJ2-1 | . | TRBV11-2 | CASSLGTATTPYNEQFF | TGTGCCAGCAGCTTAGGGACCGCCACCACACCTTACAATGAGCAGTTCTTC
few | TRBJ2-1 | . | TRBV21-1 | CASSINESPGLGEHNEQFF | TGTGCCAGCAGCATTAATGAGAGTCCGGGACTAGGGGAACACAATGAGCAGTTCTTC
many | TRBJ2-7 | TRBD1 | TRBV6-5 | CASTNLGDRGYEQYF | TGTGCCAGCACCAACCTAGGGGACAGGGGTTACGAGCAGTACTTC
many | TRBJ2-5 | TRBD1 | TRBV20-1 | CSAGQGDETQYF | TGCAGTGCGGGACAGGGGGATGAGACCCAGTACTTC
. | TRBJ2-7 | . | TRBV20-1 | CSAREPGTSWYEQYF | TGCAGTGCTAGAGAACCAGGGACATCCTGGTACGAGCAGTACTTC
. | TRBJ1-6 | TRBD1 | TRBV25-1 | CASSGGQGQRAPLHF | TGTGCCAGCAGTGGGGGACAGGGACAAAGGGCACCCCTCCACTTT
many | TRBJ2-1 | . | TRBV15 | CATSMGNEQFF | TGTGCCACCAGCATGGGCAATGAGCAGTTCTTC
. | TRBJ2-5 | . | TRBV20-1 | CSARVLGTQYF | TGCAGTGCTAGAGTCCTAGGGACCCAGTACTTC
. | TRBJ2-7 | . | TRBV20-1 | CSAAPFRLPLSSYEQYF | TGCAGTGCTGCCCCCTTTAGATTACCTCTTAGCTCCTACGAGCAGTACTTC
. | TRBJ2-1 | . | TRBV9 | CASSAYSSYNEQFF | TGTGCCAGCAGCGCCTATAGCTCCTACAATGAGCAGTTCTTC
. | TRBJ1-5 | . | TRBV6-1 | CASRNTGHRSNQPQHF | TGTGCCAGCAGGAACACGGGACATCGTAGCAATCAGCCCCAGCATTTT